This T cell receptor beta chain was found in a study of spatial heterogeneity in lung cancer. Study-wide background: PBMC collected at follow-up were sequenced when available, a median of approximately 2 years after resection.

Sample time point: blood at routine non-recurrence follow-up after resection. With regard to this clonotype: This may be a read error: a much more frequent sequence differs by one nucleotide.

Per germline, CDR1 SGHTA and CDR2 FQGNSA. The CDR3 contains 15 residues. Losses at the gene ends were 3 bases for V and 4 bases for J; bases not matched to a gene: 4. TCRdb ran MiXCR on the 5' RACE reads and lists one entry per CDR3 protein. The profile shows roughly 14,000 distinct CDR3 sequences, 5% to 7.5% of them singletons. The sequence derives from a male donor with early-stage non-small cell lung cancer. The chain employs TRBV7-2 and TRBJ2-5, with 11 bases aligning to TRBD2. This sample comprised PBMCs, obtained at follow-up. In DNA, the CDR3 is TGTGCCAGCAGCTTTTTAGCGGGAGGGGGAGAGACCCAGTACTTC. Protein sequence: CASSFLAGGGETQYF.